One and the same sample provided the 23 T cell receptor beta chains below, sequenced in a study of blood T cells in healthy people across ages. A sample-barcoded 5' primer and a J-beta primer mix were used in a second PCR of about 6 to 12 cycles. TCRdb re-called the 5' RACE reads through MiXCR, storing one row per CDR3 protein. The table shows about 1.1 million distinct CDR3 sequences, with 35% to 40% occurring only once. The specimen was blood. The receptor set was obtained from a man aged 18-30 years in good health.

This clonotype was seen a single time. The chain's CDR3 is CASSLLRSSYNEQYF. Here the CDR3 DNA reads TGTGCCAGCAGTTTGCTGCGTAGCTCCTACAATGAGCAGTACTTC. The gene calls are TRBV27 and TRBJ2-1; D uncertain. Gene TRBJ2-7 matches the end of the DNA better, so the J call may be wrong. CDR1 is MNHEY, CDR2 SMNVEV, per germline (reference sequence). The CDR3 spans 15 residues.

The rearrangement joins TRBV7-2 to TRBJ2-3; D not certain. V was pared by 0 bases and J by 2 bases, with 9 bases between. Germline CDR1 and CDR2: SGHTA and FQGNSA. This CDR3 comprises 15 residues. The DNA for the CDR3 is TGTGCCAGCAGCTTAGCGGACCCGTACACAGATACGCAGTATTTT. Its protein product is CASSLADPYTDTQYF.

The V call is TRBV10-3, the J call TRBJ2-1, with D unclear. The DNA end favors TRBJ2-7, so the J call may be wrong. CDR1 is ENHRY, CDR2 SYGVKD, per germline. The CDR3 is 12 residues long. CDR3 coding DNA: TGTGCCATCAGTGACGCCTACAATGAGCAGTACTTC. Protein sequence: CAISDAYNEQYF.

The chain uses TRBV12-3 or TRBV12-4 and TRBJ2-4, with D hard to call. Trimming cost V 3 bases and J 4 bases, with 13 bases left between them. This CDR3 has 15 amino acids. The CDR3 spells CASSFEWAIKNIQYF. CDR3 DNA sequence: TGTGCCAGCAGTTTTGAATGGGCAATAAAAAACATTCAGTACTTC.

V and J are TRBV5-1 and TRBJ2-2; TRBD2 agrees at 11 bases. Germline V gene data show CDR1 as SGHRS and CDR2 as YFSETQ. J was trimmed by 7 bases and V by 4 bases; bases with no gene match: 6. The CDR3 length is 15 residues. The CDR3 DNA sequence: TGCGCCAGCAGCGGGACTAGCGGACAGGGCGGGGAGCTGTTTTTT. It is translated as CASSGTSGQGGELFF. The full variable domain, in which reference TRBV5-1 and TRBJ2-2 provide the parts outside the CDR3, is KAGVTQTPRYLIKTRGQQVTLSCSPISGHRSVSWYQQTPGQGLQFLFEYFSETQRNKGNFPGRFSGRQFSNSRSEMNVSTLELGDSALYLCASSGTSGQGGELFFGEGSRLTVL.

This clonotype was observed a few times. The chain links TRBV7-9 to TRBJ2-3; 8 bases map to TRBD2. The CDR3 loop spans 14 amino acids. With V trimmed by 11 bases and J by 4 bases, 11 bases remained unmatched. Germline V CDR1 and CDR2: SEHNR, FQNEAQ (reference sequence). The CDR3 loop is CASQAGGSADTQYF. The CDR3 DNA reads TGTGCCTCCCAGGCGGGGGGCAGCGCAGATACGCAGTATTTT.

V is TRBV29-1 and J is TRBJ1-1; 9 bases are shared with TRBD1. This CDR3 is 17 amino acids long. The germline CDR1 and CDR2 sequences are SQVTM and ANQGSEA. The junction had 17 bases not matched to a gene; V was cut back by 8 bases and J by 1 base. The DNA of the CDR3 is TGCAGCTACTATGACTACAGGGGGCTCGGTGGGAACACTGAAGCTTTCTTT. This gives the protein CSYYDYRGLGGNTEAFF.

This clonotype was counted a few times. The gene calls are TRBV20-1 and TRBJ2-1; 7 bases fit TRBD2. CDR3 length: 15 residues. Trimming took 5 bases from V and 0 from J; bases not matched to a gene: 7. The germline V gene encodes CDR1 DFQATT and CDR2 SNEGSKA (reference sequence). CDR3 sequence: CSAGEAGRSYNEQFF. The CDR3 DNA reads as TGCAGTGCTGGCGAAGCGGGGCGCTCCTACAATGAGCAGTTCTTC.

This clonotype was counted between two and nine times. The J gene is TRBJ2-1, the V gene TRBV7-6, with D unclear. The V end was cut by 5 bases, the J end by 8 bases, with 10 bases between. The CDR3 is 12 amino acids. Germline lookup yields CDR1 SGHVS and CDR2 FNYEAQ. CDR3 sequence (DNA): TGTGCCAGCAGCCGGTACACCGATGAGCAGTTCTTC. It yields the protein CASSRYTDEQFF. Looking up the rest from reference TRBV7-6 and TRBJ2-1 gives the full variable domain: GAGVSQSPRYKVTKRGQDVALRCDPISGHVSLYWYRQALGQGPEFLTYFNYEAQQDKSGLPNDRFSAERPEGSISTLTIQRTEQRDSAMYRCASSRYTDEQFFGPGTRLTVL.

This rearrangement joins TRBV29-1 to TRBJ1-1; a possible D gene is TRBD1 (6 bases). V was clipped by 7 bases and J by 4 bases, with 16 bases between them. The CDR3 runs 13 residues. In germline, CDR1 is SQVTM, CDR2 ANQGSEA. The CDR3 sequence is CSAEQGRGTEAFF. DNA for the CDR3: TGCAGCGCCGAACAGGGACGGGGCACTGAAGCTTTCTTT.

The chain couples TRBV6-1 to TRBJ1-5, with D uncertain. In germline, CDR1 is MNHNS, CDR2 SASEGT. V was pared by 0 bases and J by 2 bases, with 11 bases between. The length of the CDR3 is 16 residues. In DNA form, the CDR3 reads TGTGCCAGCAGTGAAGCCCCCTCCGGGGGCAATCAGCCCCAGCATTTT. It translates to CASSEAPSGGNQPQHF.

This clonotype was detected a few times. The genes are TRBV20-1 and TRBJ2-5, with 8 bases fitting TRBD2. This CDR3 contains 15 residues. V lost 3 bases and J lost 4; bases outside the gene matches: 10. Germline V gene sequence: CDR1 DFQATT, CDR2 SNEGSKA (reference sequence). CDR3 region: CSARVVAGSGETQYF. CDR3 coding DNA: TGCAGTGCTAGGGTTGTAGCGGGGTCGGGAGAGACCCAGTACTTC.

In this sample, this clonotype turned up a few times. The chain carries TRBV7-9 and TRBJ1-2; perhaps TRBD1 as D (5 bases). Trimming shortened V by 5 bases and J by 0 bases, and 10 bases separated the two germline ends. This CDR3 is 14 amino acids long. CDR1 and CDR2 (germline): SEHNR, FQNEAQ (reference sequence). The CDR3 nucleotides are TGTGCCAGCAGCCCCATGGGGCCTAACTATGGCTACACCTTC. Its translation: CASSPMGPNYGYTF.

The chain uses TRBV5-1 and TRBJ2-1, with TRBD2 matching 7 bases. Per germline, CDR1 SGHRS and CDR2 YFSETQ. This CDR3 has 14 residues. V shed 1 base, J shed 7 bases, and the junction held 5 bases outside the gene matches. Here the CDR3 reads CASSLTPAGNEQFF. CDR3 sequence (DNA): TGCGCCAGCAGCTTGACCCCAGCGGGAAATGAGCAGTTCTTC.

This clonotype has only a few counts. The J gene is TRBJ1-5, the V gene TRBV4-3; D is unresolved. The CDR3 sequence is 14 residues long. Trimming took 0 bases from V and 8 from J, leaving 11 bases between them. Germline V gene lookup returns CDR1 LGHNA and CDR2 YSLEER. The chain's CDR3 is CASSQEGLGEPQHF. CDR3 coding DNA: TGCGCCAGCAGCCAAGAAGGTCTTGGGGAGCCCCAGCATTTT.

V gene TRBV3-1 combines with J gene TRBJ1-1; D gene uncertain. V was shortened by 1 base and J by 4 bases, with 10 bases between the two germline ends. Germline assignment: CDR1 LGHDT and CDR2 YNNKEL (reference sequence). CDR3 size: 14 residues. CDR3 bases: TGTGCCAGCAGCCAAGTTCTACTTCGCACTGAAGCTTTCTTT. It translates to CASSQVLLRTEAFF.

The table lists this clonotype with a few counts. The chain uses TRBV5-1 and TRBJ1-2, with a weak D call TRBD1 (5 bases). The CDR3 extends over 15 amino acids. CDR1 SGHRS and CDR2 YFSETQ come from the germline V gene. V shed 4 bases and J shed 2 bases, with 15 bases lying between them. The chain's CDR3 is CASSLGPTGNYGYTF. The CDR3 region has the DNA TGCGCCAGCAGCCTGGGACCCACGGGGAACTATGGCTACACCTTC.

The chain carries TRBV20-1 and TRBJ1-2; possibly TRBD1 for D (5 bases). Trimming cost V 2 bases and J 4 bases, with 11 bases left between them. The CDR3 contains 13 residues. Germline values: CDR1 DFQATT, CDR2 SNEGSKA (reference sequence). CDR3 residues: CSARRGGLYGYTF. The CDR3, as DNA: TGCAGTGCTAGAAGGGGCGGGCTCTATGGCTACACCTTC.

The V call is TRBV12-3 or TRBV12-4, the J call TRBJ2-3, with D possibly TRBD2 on 6 matching bases. The V end lost 8 bases, the J end lost 4 bases, and 31 bases lay between the germline ends. This CDR3 comprises 19 residues. The CDR3 here is CASAPLPGREPASADTQYF. The CDR3 coding sequence is TGTGCCAGCGCACCGCTTCCGGGACGGGAGCCCGCTAGCGCAGATACGCAGTATTTT.

This clonotype turned up a few times. The chain combines TRBV13 with TRBJ1-2; TRBD1 agrees at 8 bases. The CDR3 is made up of 13 amino acids. With 5 bases clipped from V and 7 bases from J, the junction kept 6 bases outside the gene matches. CDR1 is PRHDT, CDR2 FYEKMQ, per germline (reference sequence). The CDR3 sequence: CASSPPGQGGYTF. The DNA for the CDR3 is TGTGCCAGCAGCCCGCCTGGACAGGGTGGCTACACCTTC.

There are a few counts of this clonotype. The gene calls are TRBV12-3 or TRBV12-4 and TRBJ2-1, with D tentatively TRBD1 or TRBD2 (5 bases each). V lost 11 bases to trimming and J lost 5 bases, with 16 bases between them. CDR3 length equals 13 residues. CDR3 nucleotides: TGTGCCTCCCAAAGGGGAGTCCACAATGAGCAGTTCTTC. The encoded protein is CASQRGVHNEQFF.

V is TRBV4-1 and J is TRBJ2-1; 7 bases are a match to TRBD2. CDR1 and CDR2 from the germline V gene are MGHRA and YSYEKL. The CDR3 length is 19 residues. V lost 1 base and J lost 4; bases outside the gene matches: 16. This CDR3 is CASSQAVGEGKSPYNEQFF. The CDR3 region has the DNA TGCGCCAGCAGCCAAGCGGTTGGGGAGGGAAAGTCTCCTTACAATGAGCAGTTCTTC.

The rearrangement joins TRBV9 to TRBJ2-2, with a tentative D call TRBD2 (6 bases). Germline V gene lookup returns CDR1 SGDLS and CDR2 YYNGEE. This CDR3 region has 15 residues. The germline V and J ends were trimmed by 2 bases and 0 bases, with 8 bases remaining between them. The CDR3 sequence: CASSVTGANTGELFF. The CDR3 nucleotides are TGTGCCAGCAGCGTTACGGGGGCGAACACCGGGGAGCTGTTTTTT. The whole variable domain, remainder taken from reference TRBV9 and TRBJ2-2, is DSGVTQTPKHLITATGQRVTLRCSPRSGDLSVYWYQQSLDQGLQFLIQYYNGEERAKGNILERFSAQQFPDLHSELNLSSLELGDSALYFCASSVTGANTGELFFGEGSRLTVL.